The clone carrying this TCR beta chain was observed a few times. These data originate in a study of PD-L1 blockade in urothelial cancer. Time point here: pretreatment peripheral blood. The CDR3 runs to 17 residues. CDR1 GTSNPN and CDR2 SVGIG come from the germline V gene (reference sequence). The repertoire was sequenced with immunoSEQ multiplex PCR; TCRdb's copy has only in-frame clones and lacks some. This table holds about 63,000 clones, 80% to 85% found once. This chain joins TRBV30 and TRBJ1-1, with 7 bases fitting TRBD1. This TCR was recovered from a man in his 70s with urothelial cancer. Sequences were derived from PBMCs, sampled around atezolizumab (anti-PD-L1) treatment. CDR3 nucleotide sequence: TGTGCATACTCGGAGGGGGCCGCGGGGTACATGAACACTGAAGCTTTCTTT. Translation: CAYSEGAAGYMNTEAFF.